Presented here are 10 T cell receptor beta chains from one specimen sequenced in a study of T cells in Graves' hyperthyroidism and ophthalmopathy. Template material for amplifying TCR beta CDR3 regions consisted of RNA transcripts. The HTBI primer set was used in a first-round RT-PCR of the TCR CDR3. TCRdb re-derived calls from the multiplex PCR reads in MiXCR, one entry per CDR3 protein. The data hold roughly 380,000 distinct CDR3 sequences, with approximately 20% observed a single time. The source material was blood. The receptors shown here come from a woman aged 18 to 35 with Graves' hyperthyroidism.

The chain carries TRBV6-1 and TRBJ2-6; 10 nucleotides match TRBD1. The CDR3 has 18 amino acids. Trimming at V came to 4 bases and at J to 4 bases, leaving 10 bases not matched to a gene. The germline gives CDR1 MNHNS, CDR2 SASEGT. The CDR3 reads CASSGRDRGWRGANVLTF. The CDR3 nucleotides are TGTGCCAGCAGTGGCCGGGACAGGGGTTGGAGGGGGGCCAACGTCCTGACTTTC.

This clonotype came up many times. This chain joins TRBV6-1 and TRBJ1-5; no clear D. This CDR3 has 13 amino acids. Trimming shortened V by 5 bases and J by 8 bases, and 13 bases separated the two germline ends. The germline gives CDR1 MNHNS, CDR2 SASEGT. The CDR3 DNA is TGTGCCAGCAGTCCCCTGAGCCTTGAGCCCCAGCATTTT. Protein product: CASSPLSLEPQHF.

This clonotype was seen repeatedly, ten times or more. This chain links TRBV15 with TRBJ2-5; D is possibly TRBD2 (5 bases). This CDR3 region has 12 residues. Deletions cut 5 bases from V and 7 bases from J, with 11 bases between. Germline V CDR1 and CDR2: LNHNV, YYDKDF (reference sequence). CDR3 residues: CATSGPRGTQYF. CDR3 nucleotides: TGTGCCACCAGCGGCCCCCGGGGGACCCAGTACTTC.

The CDR3 nucleotides read TGTGCCAGTCTCGTCGGGGCCTCGAAAAACATTCAGTACTTC. This translates into CASLVGASKNIQYF. The chain links TRBV6-1 to TRBJ2-4; perhaps D is TRBD1 or TRBD2 (5 bases each). V lost 9 bases, J lost 4 bases, and 16 bases lay in between. CDR3 length equals 14 residues. CDR1 is MNHNS, CDR2 SASEGT, per germline.

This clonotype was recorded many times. The DNA of the CDR3 is TGTGCCAGCAGTTTGGGACAGGGGCGAACCTACGAGCAGTACTTC. It encodes CASSLGQGRTYEQYF. The V call is TRBV28, the J call TRBJ2-7; 10 bases are a match to TRBD1. This CDR3 is 15 amino acids long. Trimming removed 3 bases from V and 2 bases from J; junction bases left unmatched: 4. Per the germline V gene, CDR1 is MDHEN and CDR2 is SYDVKM.

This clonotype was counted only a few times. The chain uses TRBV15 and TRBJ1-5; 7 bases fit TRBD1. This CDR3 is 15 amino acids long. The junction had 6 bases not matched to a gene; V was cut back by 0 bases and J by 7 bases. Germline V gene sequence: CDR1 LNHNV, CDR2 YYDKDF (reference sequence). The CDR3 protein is CATSRELEQGQPQHF. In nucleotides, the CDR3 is TGTGCCACCAGCAGAGAATTAGAACAGGGGCAGCCCCAGCATTTT.

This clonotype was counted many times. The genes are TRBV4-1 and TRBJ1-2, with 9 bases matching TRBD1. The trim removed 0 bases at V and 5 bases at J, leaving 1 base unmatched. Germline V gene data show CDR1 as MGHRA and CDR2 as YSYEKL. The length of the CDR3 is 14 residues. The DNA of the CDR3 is TGCGCCAGCAGCCAAGAGGGACAGGGATATGGCTACACCTTC. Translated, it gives CASSQEGQGYGYTF.

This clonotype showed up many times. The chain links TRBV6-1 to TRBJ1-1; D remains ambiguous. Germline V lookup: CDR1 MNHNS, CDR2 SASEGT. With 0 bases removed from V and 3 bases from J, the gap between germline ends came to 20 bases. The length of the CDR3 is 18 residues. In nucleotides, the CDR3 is TGTGCCAGCAGTGAAGCGCCGCTAATACTGGACCGGGACACTGAAGCTTTCTTT. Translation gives CASSEAPLILDRDTEAFF.

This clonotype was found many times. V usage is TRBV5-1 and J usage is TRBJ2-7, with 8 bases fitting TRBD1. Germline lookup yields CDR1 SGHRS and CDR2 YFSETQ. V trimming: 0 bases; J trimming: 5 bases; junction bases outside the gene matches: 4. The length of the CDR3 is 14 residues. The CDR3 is CASSLAGQVHEQYF. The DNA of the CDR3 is TGCGCCAGCAGCTTGGCGGGACAGGTCCACGAGCAGTACTTC.

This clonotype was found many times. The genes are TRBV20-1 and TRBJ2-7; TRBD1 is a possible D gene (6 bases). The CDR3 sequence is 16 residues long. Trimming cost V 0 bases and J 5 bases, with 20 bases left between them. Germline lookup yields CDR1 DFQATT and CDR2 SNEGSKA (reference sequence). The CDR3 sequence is CSARDQGQSRIHEQYF. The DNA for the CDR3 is TGCAGTGCTAGAGATCAAGGACAGTCCAGGATCCACGAGCAGTACTTC.